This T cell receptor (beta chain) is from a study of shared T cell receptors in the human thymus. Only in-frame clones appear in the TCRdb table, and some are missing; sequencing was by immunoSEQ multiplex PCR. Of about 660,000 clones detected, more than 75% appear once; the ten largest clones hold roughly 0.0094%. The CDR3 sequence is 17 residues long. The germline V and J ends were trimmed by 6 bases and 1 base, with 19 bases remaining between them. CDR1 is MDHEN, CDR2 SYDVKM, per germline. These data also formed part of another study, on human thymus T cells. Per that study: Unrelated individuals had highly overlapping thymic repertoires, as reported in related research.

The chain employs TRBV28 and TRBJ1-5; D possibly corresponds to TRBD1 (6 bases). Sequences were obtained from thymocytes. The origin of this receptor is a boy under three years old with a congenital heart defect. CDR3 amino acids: CASSQGQDESSNQPQHF. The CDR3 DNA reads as TGTGCCAGCAGCCAGGGACAAGACGAGTCGAGCAATCAGCCCCAGCATTTT.